Each of the 14 T cell receptor beta chains below was sequenced from the same sample in a study of cytomegalovirus exposure and HLA in healthy donors. PCR employed 60 Vbeta and 13 Jbeta primers. Assay used: immunoSEQ multiplex PCR; TCRdb lists only in-frame clones, some missing. In total, the table holds some 60,000 clones. Material for sequencing was PBMCs. Source of these receptors: a male donor in good health and CMV-seronegative.

V and J are TRBV5-1 and TRBJ2-1; 11 nucleotides align to TRBD2. The germline V gene encodes CDR1 SGHRS and CDR2 YFSETQ. The CDR3 spans 17 residues. Germline trimming cut 4 bases from V and 3 bases from J; bases unmatched to any gene: 9. CDR3 in DNA: TGCGCCAGCAGCCACAAGGGACTAGCGGACCTCTACAATGAGCAGTTCTTC. This sequence encodes CASSHKGLADLYNEQFF. The complete variable domain, with remaining parts taken from reference TRBV5-1 and TRBJ2-1, reads KAGVTQTPRYLIKTRGQQVTLSCSPISGHRSVSWYQQTPGQGLQFLFEYFSETQRNKGNFPGRFSGRQFSNSRSEMNVSTLELGDSALYLCASSHKGLADLYNEQFFGPGTRLTVL.

The chain employs TRBV6-1 and TRBJ1-2; 7 nucleotides align to TRBD1. The CDR3 length is 13 residues. The V gene end was trimmed by 6 bases and the J gene end by 8 bases; junction bases not matched to a gene: 9. Germline lookup yields CDR1 MNHNS and CDR2 SASEGT. The CDR3 here is CASRYRGGGGYTF. CDR3 bases: TGTGCCAGCAGGTACAGGGGTGGAGGAGGCTACACCTTC.

The V gene is TRBV19, the J gene TRBJ1-1; 7 bases line up with TRBD1. This CDR3 region has 18 residues. The V segment lost 6 bases and the J segment 5 bases; nucleotides outside the gene matches: 21. From germline, CDR1 is LNHDA and CDR2 SQIVND (reference sequence). The CDR3 sequence is CASSEIRDRRLVWTEAFF. CDR3 bases: TGTGCCAGTAGCGAAATCCGGGACAGACGCCTGGTATGGACTGAAGCTTTCTTT.

As for this clone: In the same sample, other DNA sequences code for this CDR3. V is TRBV28 and J is TRBJ2-1; tentatively, D is TRBD2 (6 bases). The germline V and J ends were trimmed by 4 bases and 12 bases, with 13 bases remaining between them. The CDR3 consists of 12 residues. Germline values: CDR1 MDHEN, CDR2 SYDVKM. The CDR3 nucleotides read TGTGCCAGCAGTTCCCTGACCGGGGGGCAGTTCTTC. Translating gives CASSSLTGGQFF.

The gene calls are TRBV7-2 and TRBJ2-5, with TRBD1 as a possible D gene (5 bases). The last part of the DNA fits TRBJ2-7 better; the J call may be wrong. The CDR3 sequence is 15 residues long. In germline, CDR1 is SGHTA, CDR2 FQGNSA. CDR3 DNA: TGTGCCAGCAGCTTAGGACAGCCCGGAGCCTACGAGCAGTACTTC. Encoded protein: CASSLGQPGAYEQYF.

The chain recombines TRBV29-1 with TRBJ2-7; the D gene is possibly TRBD2 (6 bases). V was clipped by 6 bases and J by 4 bases, with 13 bases between them. This CDR3 has 12 amino acids. In germline, CDR1 is SQVTM, CDR2 ANQGSEA. The CDR3 DNA reads as TGCAGCGTCCGGGAGAATGCATACGAGCAGTACTTC. This translates into CSVRENAYEQYF.

The rearrangement uses TRBV6-5 and TRBJ1-2, with 12 bases identical to TRBD1. There are 15 residues in the CDR3. Germline V gives CDR1 MNHEY, CDR2 SVGAGI. V shed 0 bases, J shed 7 bases, and the junction held 3 bases outside the gene matches. The CDR3 loop reads CASSYSGQGAGGYTF. CDR3 sequence (DNA): TGTGCCAGCAGTTACTCGGGACAGGGGGCCGGTGGCTACACCTTC.

J is TRBJ1-2 and V is TRBV10-3; 7 bases agree with TRBD1. This CDR3 comprises 15 residues. Losses at the gene ends were 5 bases for V and 5 bases for J; bases not matched to a gene: 11. Germline CDR1 ENHRY, CDR2 SYGVKD. Here the CDR3 reads CAISYRQGREYGYTF. The DNA of the CDR3 is TGTGCCATCAGTTATCGACAGGGAAGAGAGTATGGCTACACCTTC.

The genes are TRBV19 and TRBJ1-1; no definite D call. This CDR3 is 14 amino acids long. Per the germline V gene, CDR1 is LNHDA and CDR2 is SQIVND (reference sequence). Trimming shortened V by 4 bases and J by 4 bases, and 13 bases separated the two germline ends. The CDR3 loop reads CASSTTAAGTEAFF. CDR3 bases: TGTGCCAGTAGTACGACGGCGGCTGGCACTGAAGCTTTCTTT.

V is TRBV28 and J is TRBJ2-1; 12 nucleotides align to TRBD2. J gave up 6 bases and V 1 base, and 4 bases lay outside the gene matches. Germline V gives CDR1 MDHEN, CDR2 SYDVKM. The CDR3 runs 16 residues. The DNA of the CDR3 is TGTGCCAGCAGTTTATATAGGACTAGCGGGACCAATGAGCAGTTCTTC. Amino acids: CASSLYRTSGTNEQFF.

This sequence joins TRBV7-8 and TRBJ1-4; maybe TRBD1 (6 bases). Germline CDR1 and CDR2: SGHVS and FQNEAQ. The CDR3 contains 17 residues. Between the trimmed V and J ends, which lost 4 bases and 7 bases, there was a span of 22 bases. The CDR3 region has the DNA TGTGCCAGCAGCTCTGCCTTACGGTCAGGGGCTGTTGAAAAACTGTTTTTT. This translates into CASSSALRSGAVEKLFF.

The chain couples TRBV4-2 to TRBJ1-4, with 8 bases that match TRBD1. Germline CDR1 and CDR2: LGHNA and YNFKEQ. V shed 3 bases, J shed 5 bases, and the junction held 5 bases outside the gene matches. CDR3 length equals 15 residues. This CDR3 reads CASSQGTGQNEKLFF. The CDR3 bases are TGTGCCAGCAGCCAGGGGACAGGACAGAATGAAAAACTGTTTTTT.

The gene calls are TRBV20-1 and TRBJ1-2, with unresolved D. Per the germline V gene, CDR1 is DFQATT and CDR2 is SNEGSKA (reference sequence). Trimming took off 6 bases at V and 6 bases at J, with 11 bases between the two ends. This CDR3 contains 11 residues. The CDR3 DNA follows: TGCAGTGCGGGCCCGATCGATGGCTACACCTTC. It encodes CSAGPIDGYTF.

The V and J genes are TRBV5-5 and TRBJ2-7; 8 bases are a match to TRBD1. J was trimmed by 3 bases and V by 0 bases; bases with no gene match: 2. The germline gives CDR1 SGHKS, CDR2 YYEKEE (reference sequence). The CDR3 loop spans 14 amino acids. The CDR3 is CASSLGTGGYEQYF. The CDR3 region has the DNA TGTGCCAGCAGCTTGGGAACAGGGGGCTACGAGCAGTACTTC. The entire variable domain, with the rest obtained from reference TRBV5-5 and TRBJ2-7, is as follows: DAGVTQSPTHLIKTRGQQVTLRCSPISGHKSVSWYQQVLGQGPQFIFQYYEKEERGRGNFPDRFSARQFPNYSSELNVNALLLGDSALYLCASSLGTGGYEQYFGPGTRLTVT.